These 30 T cell receptor beta chains were sequenced from one sample in a study of CD8+CD57+ T cells in acquired aplastic anemia. Investigators profiled TCR beta VDJ and CDR3 from genomic DNA template. TCRdb fed the reads into MiXCR, producing one record per CDR3 protein. The sample holds under 200,000 distinct CDR3 sequences, roughly 40% seen once. The sample taken for sequencing was sorted CD4+, CD8+, or CD8+CD57+ T cells (not recorded which) from PBMCs. These receptor sequences come from a human donor in good health.

This clonotype was counted ten times or more. CDR3 bases: TGTGCCAGCAGCGTCAGACTAGCGGGAGATCCCGGGGAGCTGTTTTTT. It specifies CASSVRLAGDPGELFF. This chain joins TRBV9 and TRBJ2-2; 12 bases map to TRBD2. This CDR3 region has 16 residues. V lost 2 bases, J lost 6 bases, and 5 bases stayed unmatched. Germline assignment: CDR1 SGDLS and CDR2 YYNGEE.

The chain combines TRBV20-1 with TRBJ2-2; TRBD2 matches at 10 bases. The CDR3 sequence is 15 residues long. The germline CDR1 and CDR2 sequences are DFQATT and SNEGSKA (reference sequence). J was trimmed by 4 bases and V by 6 bases; bases with no gene match: 8. CDR3 nucleotide sequence: TGCAGTGCCTCGAGCGGGAGGGGTGTCACCGGGGAGCTGTTTTTT. Its protein is CSASSGRGVTGELFF.

This chain joins TRBV7-3 and TRBJ2-2, with a tentative D call TRBD1 (6 bases). The CDR3 totals 14 residues. Trimming pared 6 bases from V and 5 bases from J, leaving 13 bases between. CDR1 SGHTA and CDR2 FQGTGA come from the germline V gene. CDR3 sequence reads: CASRPRTETGELFF. As DNA, the CDR3 is TGTGCCAGCAGACCCCGGACAGAAACCGGGGAGCTGTTTTTT.

The chain joins TRBV24-1 to TRBJ2-3; D is possibly TRBD1 (5 bases). V was trimmed by 7 bases and J by 5 bases, leaving 18 bases between them. The CDR3 contains 15 residues. CDR1 is KGHDR, CDR2 SFDVKD, per germline. This chain's CDR3 is CATRESGFGRDTQYF. CDR3 coding DNA: TGTGCCACCAGAGAATCAGGGTTCGGTAGAGATACGCAGTATTTT.

The chain joins TRBV10-3 to TRBJ2-5; 13 bases align to TRBD2. The J segment lost 7 bases and the V segment lost 4 bases, leaving 6 bases of the junction unmatched. Germline assignment: CDR1 ENHRY and CDR2 SYGVKD. The CDR3 runs to 15 residues. Here the CDR3 reads CAISGVTSGGGTQYF. CDR3 sequence (DNA): TGTGCCATCAGTGGAGTAACTAGCGGGGGGGGGACCCAGTACTTC.

This clonotype turned up a few times. This chain connects TRBV7-3 to TRBJ2-7; D unclear. The CDR3 totals 13 residues. The V end lost 2 bases, the J end lost 3 bases, and 8 bases lay between the germline ends. Germline V gene lookup returns CDR1 SGHTA and CDR2 FQGTGA. This CDR3 is CASSLDMLYEQYF. The CDR3 DNA sequence: TGTGCCAGCAGCTTAGACATGCTCTACGAGCAGTACTTC.

The chain couples TRBV10-3 to TRBJ2-7; TRBD1 agrees at 9 bases. The CDR3 consists of 15 residues. Germline assignment: CDR1 ENHRY and CDR2 SYGVKD. With V trimmed by 0 bases and J by 4 bases, 4 bases remained unmatched. Here the CDR3 DNA reads TGTGCCATCAGTGAGTCGAGACAGGGGGGATACGAGCAGTACTTC. It codes for CAISESRQGGYEQYF.

As to this clonotype: A clone one base away is much larger, so this may be a read error. Since the CDR3 does not end with the conserved phenylalanine or tryptophan, this likely comes from a read error. The chain has TRBV28 and TRBJ1-2, with 8 positions matching TRBD1. The germline V gene encodes CDR1 MDHEN and CDR2 SYDVKM. The CDR3 spans 13 residues. Unmatched junction bases numbered 4, after V lost 6 bases and J lost 4 bases. CDR3 loop: CASSTGTGYGYTS. The CDR3 DNA reads as TGTGCCAGCAGCACCGGGACAGGCTATGGCTACACCTCC.

The chain uses TRBV24-1 and TRBJ1-1; possibly TRBD1 for D (6 bases). Per the germline V gene, CDR1 is KGHDR and CDR2 is SFDVKD. The V and J ends lost 3 bases and 7 bases respectively, with 14 bases between them. This CDR3 comprises 14 residues. CDR3 residues: CATSDGGSRGEAFF. In nucleotides, the CDR3 is TGTGCCACCAGTGATGGGGGATCCAGGGGTGAAGCTTTCTTT.

The CDR3 DNA sequence: TGTGCCATCAGTGAAGGGGGAGGGGGCTATGGCTACACCTTC. This gives the protein CAISEGGGGYGYTF. V gene TRBV10-3 combines with J gene TRBJ1-2; TRBD1 is a possible D gene (6 bases). This CDR3 contains 14 residues. Per the germline V gene, CDR1 is ENHRY and CDR2 is SYGVKD. Trimming shortened V by 3 bases and J by 4 bases, and 12 bases separated the two germline ends.

This clonotype was found many times. The chain is built from TRBV6-1 and TRBJ1-5; unclear D gene. CDR3 length: 13 residues. V was clipped by 8 bases and J by 0 bases, with 8 bases between them. From germline, CDR1 is MNHNS and CDR2 SASEGT. The CDR3 DNA is TGTGCCAGCGAAGGGATTAGCAATCAGCCCCAGCATTTT. Translated, it gives CASEGISNQPQHF.

This chain links TRBV20-1 with TRBJ1-2; D is undetermined. V lost 5 bases and J 4 bases, leaving 5 bases between the germline ends. The CDR3 runs to 10 residues. In germline, CDR1 is DFQATT, CDR2 SNEGSKA (reference sequence). The CDR3 bases are TGCAGTGCTCCTAGCTATGGCTACACCTTC. It is translated as CSAPSYGYTF.

The chain couples TRBV9 to TRBJ1-1; D is ambiguous. Trimming removed 4 bases at V and 5 bases at J, with 15 bases between. The CDR3 is made up of 14 amino acids. CDR1 is SGDLS and CDR2 is YYNGEE in the germline V gene. The CDR3 spells CASSPFISKTEAFF. The CDR3 bases are TGTGCCAGCAGCCCCTTCATCTCCAAGACTGAAGCTTTCTTT.

There are many counts of this clonotype. V and J are TRBV5-5 and TRBJ2-7; 7 positions agree with TRBD1. The V and J ends lost 4 bases and 2 bases, in that order; junction bases with no gene match: 6. The CDR3 is 14 amino acids. The germline V gene has CDR1 SGHKS and CDR2 YYEKEE (reference sequence). This chain's CDR3 is CASSGTVPTYEQYF. The DNA of the CDR3 is TGTGCCAGCAGCGGGACAGTACCCACCTACGAGCAGTACTTC. The complete variable domain, with remaining parts taken from reference TRBV5-5 and TRBJ2-7, reads DAGVTQSPTHLIKTRGQQVTLRCSPISGHKSVSWYQQVLGQGPQFIFQYYEKEERGRGNFPDRFSARQFPNYSSELNVNALLLGDSALYLCASSGTVPTYEQYFGPGTRLTVT.

V usage is TRBV24-1 and J usage is TRBJ2-7, with TRBD2 matching over 11 bases. Per germline, CDR1 KGHDR and CDR2 SFDVKD. This CDR3 has 15 residues. With V trimmed by 1 base and J by 3 bases, 1 base remained unmatched. In DNA form, the CDR3 reads TGTGCCACCAGTGATTTCGGGACTAGCGGCTACGAGCAGTACTTC. Translating it yields CATSDFGTSGYEQYF.

V is TRBV2 and J is TRBJ2-3, with 7 bases lining up with TRBD1. This CDR3 is built from 12 residues. J lost 5 bases, V lost 5 bases, and 1 base had no gene match. Looked up from germline, CDR1 is SNHLY and CDR2 is FYNNEI. CDR3 residues: CASSQGVDTQYF. The CDR3, as DNA: TGTGCCAGCAGTCAGGGGGTAGATACGCAGTATTTT.

The chain has TRBV24-1 and TRBJ1-4, with D tentatively TRBD1 (6 bases). The CDR3 runs 14 residues. The V and J ends lost 9 bases and 4 bases respectively, with 14 bases between them. Germline CDR1 reads KGHDR; CDR2 reads SFDVKD. The CDR3 spells CATSTRDINEKLFF. Written as DNA, the CDR3 is TGTGCCACCTCAACTCGGGACATTAATGAAAAACTGTTTTTT.

The gene calls are TRBV2 and TRBJ1-6; 7 positions match TRBD1. With 11 bases clipped from V and 7 bases from J, the junction kept 14 bases outside the gene matches. Germline-derived CDR1 and CDR2 are SNHLY and FYNNEI. The CDR3 loop spans 15 amino acids. The DNA of the CDR3 is TGTGCCGCGGCTAAACAGGGACAGCCGAATTCACCCCTCCACTTT. Protein sequence: CAAAKQGQPNSPLHF.

The chain carries TRBV10-3 and TRBJ1-2, with D uncertain. The CDR3 is 13 amino acids. Trimming pared 6 bases from V and 0 bases from J, leaving 8 bases between. CDR1 is ENHRY, CDR2 SYGVKD, per germline. CDR3 amino acids: CAIRADTNYGYTF. The CDR3 coding sequence is TGTGCCATCAGGGCAGATACTAACTATGGCTACACCTTC.

The rearrangement joins TRBV10-1 to TRBJ2-7; 8 bases map to TRBD1. The CDR3 is made up of 13 amino acids. Trimming cost V 3 bases and J 7 bases; bases outside gene matches: 5. Germline V gene lookup returns CDR1 WNHNN and CDR2 SYGVQD (reference sequence). The DNA for the CDR3 is TGCGCCAGCAGTGAAGACAGGGGTTGGGAGCAGTACTTC. Protein sequence: CASSEDRGWEQYF.

This clonotype occurred many times. V is TRBV6-1 and J is TRBJ2-1, with D hard to call. Trimming removed 6 bases from V and 3 bases from J, with 12 bases in between. The CDR3 sequence is 14 residues long. Germline assignment: CDR1 MNHNS and CDR2 SASEGT. CDR3 amino acids: CASRLATGYNEQFF. The CDR3 DNA follows: TGTGCCAGCAGACTTGCGACTGGCTACAATGAGCAGTTCTTC.

This clonotype was observed at least ten times. The rearrangement uses TRBV7-8 and TRBJ1-6; TRBD1 aligns across 9 bases. Per the germline V gene, CDR1 is SGHVS and CDR2 is FQNEAQ. The CDR3 runs 16 residues. The ends lost 0 bases at V and 6 bases at J; junction bases unmatched: 3. CDR3 coding DNA: TGTGCCAGCAGCTTAGCAACAGGGGGCATTAATTCACCCCTCCACTTT. Residues: CASSLATGGINSPLHF.

Notes on this clonotype: A much larger clonotype is one base distant, so this may be a read error. The genes are TRBV12-5 and TRBJ2-7; 8 bases fit TRBD1. The J call may be incorrect, as the DNA end agrees better with TRBJ2-5. The germline V gene encodes CDR1 LGHNT and CDR2 FRNRAP. The CDR3 extends over 16 amino acids. CDR3: CASGPGQGRDLETQYF. The CDR3 DNA sequence: TGTGCTAGTGGACCTGGACAGGGTCGCGACCTAGAGACCCAGTACTTC.

With respect to this clonotype: The CDR3 does not close with the conserved phenylalanine or tryptophan, likely indicating a read error. The chain links TRBV3-1 to TRBJ2-5; D is perhaps TRBD1 (7 bases). This CDR3 spans 16 amino acids. Germline V gene lookup returns CDR1 LGHDT and CDR2 YNNKEL (reference sequence). Trimming took off 0 bases at V and 5 bases at J, with 16 bases between the two ends. The CDR3 region is CASSQDRRGRLETQYL. CDR3 coding DNA: TGTGCCAGCAGCCAAGATAGGAGGGGGCGCCTGGAGACCCAGTACCTC.

This chain connects TRBV20-1 to TRBJ2-5, with D possibly being TRBD1 (6 bases). This CDR3 comprises 13 residues. From germline, CDR1 is DFQATT and CDR2 SNEGSKA (reference sequence). The germline V and J ends were trimmed by 3 bases and 4 bases, with 12 bases remaining between them. The CDR3 DNA is TGCAGTGCTAGGCGGACAGCACGAGAGACCCAGTACTTC. Amino acids: CSARRTARETQYF.

In its sample, this clonotype was seen many times. The chain is built from TRBV20-1 and TRBJ1-1, with 7 bases identical to TRBD1. V was clipped by 3 bases and J by 5 bases; unmatched bases: 9. The CDR3 consists of 14 residues. CDR1 is DFQATT, CDR2 SNEGSKA, per germline (reference sequence). CDR3 amino acids: CSARGRDRGTEAFF. The CDR3 nucleotides read TGCAGTGCTAGGGGCCGGGACAGAGGGACTGAAGCTTTCTTT.

The genes are TRBV6-2 or TRBV6-3 and TRBJ2-7; unclear D gene. Germline loops: CDR1 MNHEY, CDR2 SVGEGT. Trimming took 4 bases from V and 2 from J, leaving 9 bases between them. The length of the CDR3 is 13 residues. CDR3 amino acids: CASSLQATYEQYF. CDR3 DNA sequence: TGTGCCAGCAGTTTGCAGGCCACCTACGAGCAGTACTTC.

This clonotype has only a few counts. The chain carries TRBV2 and TRBJ2-5, with 10 bases matching TRBD1. Looked up from germline, CDR1 is SNHLY and CDR2 is FYNNEI. Germline trimming cut 3 bases from V and 5 bases from J; bases unmatched to any gene: 6. This CDR3 is 15 amino acids long. The CDR3 loop reads CASSEGTGVVETQYF. CDR3 nucleotides: TGTGCCAGCAGTGAGGGGACAGGGGTTGTGGAGACCCAGTACTTC.

Concerning this clonotype: This may come from a read error, since a much larger clone is one base off. The chain couples TRBV5-1 to TRBJ2-3, with D possibly called TRBD1 or TRBD2 (5 bases each). The CDR3 loop spans 13 amino acids. In germline, CDR1 is SGHRS, CDR2 YFSETQ. The CDR3 spells CASRGVGTDTRYF. The CDR3 region has the DNA TGCGCCAGCAGGGGGGTGGGCACAGATACGCGGTATTTT.

This clonotype has a count of ten or more. The chain carries TRBV20-1 and TRBJ1-2; D is perhaps TRBD1 (6 bases). This CDR3 has 12 residues. The V end lost 8 bases, the J end lost 8 bases, and 18 bases lay between the germline ends. CDR1 and CDR2 (germline): DFQATT, SNEGSKA (reference sequence). This CDR3 reads CSYPGGRSGYTF. The DNA for the CDR3 is TGCAGTTACCCGGGGGGGCGAAGCGGCTACACCTTC.